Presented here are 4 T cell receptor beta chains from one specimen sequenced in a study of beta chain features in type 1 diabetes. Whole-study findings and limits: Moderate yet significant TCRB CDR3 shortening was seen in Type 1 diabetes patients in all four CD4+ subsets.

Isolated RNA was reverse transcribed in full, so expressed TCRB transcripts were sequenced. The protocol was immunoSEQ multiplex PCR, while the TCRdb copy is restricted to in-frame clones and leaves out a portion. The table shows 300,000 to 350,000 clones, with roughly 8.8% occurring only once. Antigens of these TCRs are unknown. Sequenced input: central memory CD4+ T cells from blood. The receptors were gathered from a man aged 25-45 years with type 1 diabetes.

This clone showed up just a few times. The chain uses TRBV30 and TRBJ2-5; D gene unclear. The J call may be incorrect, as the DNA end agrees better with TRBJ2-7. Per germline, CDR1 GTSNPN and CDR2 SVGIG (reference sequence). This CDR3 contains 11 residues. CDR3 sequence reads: CAWSVRNEQYF. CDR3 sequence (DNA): TGTGCCTGGTCGGTCAGGAACGAGCAGTACTTC.

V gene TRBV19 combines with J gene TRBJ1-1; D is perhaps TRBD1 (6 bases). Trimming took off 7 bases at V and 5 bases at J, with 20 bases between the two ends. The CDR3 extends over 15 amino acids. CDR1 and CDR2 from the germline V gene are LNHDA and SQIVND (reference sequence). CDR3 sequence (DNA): TGTGCCAGTACTCCCCAACGGGGGGGCGAGACTGAAGCTTTCTTT. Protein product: CASTPQRGGETEAFF. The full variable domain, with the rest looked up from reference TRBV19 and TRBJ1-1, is DGGITQSPKYLFRKEGQNVTLSCEQNLNHDAMYWYRQDPGQGLRLIYYSQIVNDFQKGDIAEGYSVSREKKESFPLTVTSAQKNPTAFYLCASTPQRGGETEAFFGQGTRLTVV.

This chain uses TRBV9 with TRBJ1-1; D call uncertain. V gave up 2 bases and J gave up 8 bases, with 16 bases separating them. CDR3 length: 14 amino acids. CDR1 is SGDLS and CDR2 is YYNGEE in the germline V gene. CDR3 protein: CASSVGATPPEAFF. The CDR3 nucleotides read TGTGCCAGCAGCGTGGGAGCTACCCCTCCGGAAGCTTTCTTT.

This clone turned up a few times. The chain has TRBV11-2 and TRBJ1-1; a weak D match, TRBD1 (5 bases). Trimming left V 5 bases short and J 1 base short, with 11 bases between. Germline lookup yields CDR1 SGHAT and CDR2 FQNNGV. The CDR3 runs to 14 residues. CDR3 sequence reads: CASSRRGQNTEAFF. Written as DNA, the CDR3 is TGTGCCAGCAGCCGCCGGGGCCAGAACACTGAAGCTTTCTTT.